The entry below describes one T cell receptor (beta chain). This receptor's antigen is unknown. No much larger clone exists at a distance of one base, and base qualities are not known. These data originate in a study of shared clonotypes between healthy human individuals (dated by TCRdb to 2018 to 2021). Study-level background: Three men and a couple of women, aged 18 to 49 years, made up the cohort. Per donor, three plates each were used for CD4 naive and CD4 memory, two for CD8 naive, and one for CD8 memory. To increase sequencing depth and limit assay-specific biases, TCR repertoire library preparation and sequencing were carried out by different laboratories using diverse techniques. Per donor, leukapheresis produced somewhere between about 0.8 and 9 billion PBMCs. To estimate repertoire size and how much clonotypes are shared between individuals, the study performed deep sequencing of blood TCR repertoires from about five healthy adults.

Using the deep immunoSEQ assay, TCR CDR3 regions were amplified from genomic DNA by multiplex PCR. Genomic DNA extracted from each cell subset was distributed evenly over all wells of several immunoSEQ 96-well plates, and each plate served as one replicate. For sorted subsets, each replicate PCR was loaded with roughly 190 ng genomic DNA, equivalent to 30,000 or so T cell genomes. Purified libraries were measured with a Qubit 3.0 fluorometer, size-checked on a Bioanalyzer 2100, and measured again with the KAPA Library Quantification kit. Each immunoSEQ 96-well plate was sequenced on its own single-read 150-cycle Illumina NextSeq 550 flow cell. For the original study's pipeline: Because the immunoSEQ output held only junctional sequences and lacked quality scores, the filtering could not match the filtering applied to full-length reads. To assign V/J genes and CDR3, sequences were annotated using PyIR, a Python wrapper for IgBLAST v1.9, with IMGT germline references. Reads were removed for weak V/J assignments (E-value above 1e-6), missing CDR3, stop codons, out-of-frame junctions, or ambiguous translated residues. V3J clonotypes were defined as sequences sharing the same inferred V gene, J gene, and CDR3 amino acid sequence. Percentage overlap between repertoires was calculated by dividing the number of shared unique clonotypes by the size of the smaller repertoire. Three approaches were used to assess repertoire richness: RTK rarefaction, the Chao1 estimator, and Recon v2.1 estimates of unobserved clonotypes. OLGA was used to compute generation probabilities for all TCRbeta clonotypes that the gDNA method yielded from a few donors. The source is immuneACCESS, and TCRdb retained only in-frame sequences with V and J called. Part of the clones is not carried over; for the studies checked, unresolved V genes explain less than half of this, and the remainder is unexplained. Clonal size and the V and J genes are those of that table, whereas D and trimming came from the DNA. The sample includes about 750,000 clones, with around 93% observed a single time. The ten largest clones capture around 24% of the sample.

CD8 naive samples consisted of CD45RO-negative cells that were positively selected for CCR7, yielding a CD45RA+CCR7+ population without TemRA cells. Healthy HIV-negative adults with no recently reported acute infections or vaccinations were included as donors. Every donor was a Caucasian adult residing in Nashville, Tennessee, USA. Blood was obtained by leukapheresis, after which PBMCs were separated by Ficoll-Histopaque density gradient centrifugation and cryopreserved in liquid nitrogen vapor phase. Analytical flow cytometry was used to check the purity and quantity of every magnetically sorted T cell population. Each sorted fraction had its genomic DNA isolated and then quantified by UV absorbance on a Nanodrop 2000c. Overall results and qualifications from the work: Compared with non-shared clonotypes, clonotypes shared by all four sorted-subset donors had higher generation probabilities. Across a handful of donors, approximately 5% of naive CD4, approximately 3.6% of naive CD8, 2.3% of memory CD4, and 0.4% of memory CD8 clonotypes were shared. Pairwise subsampling indicated that sequencing depth was expected to affect the degree of clonotype sharing among donors. Because the study included a small number of donors, the genetic and exposure-history diversity represented was limited. Sampling was restricted to blood, and TCR repertoires in tissue are likely to differ from TCR repertoires in blood. Naive subsets generally had larger estimated clonotype richness than memory subsets. Rarefaction of sorted-subset datasets indicated incomplete sequencing despite the large sequencing depth.

The V end gives up 6 bases and the J end 2 bases, leaving 4 bases in the junction not matched to a gene. CDR1 and CDR2 are drawn from the germline V gene (reference sequence): MNHEY, SMNVEV. The CDR3 runs 14 amino acids, cysteine and phenylalanine included. Solely the CDR3 DNA is kept, with 42 bases framed from the first base. The sequenced material came from naive CD8+ T cells sorted from blood. The sample's cell subset or site label is to be understood as: CD45RA+CCR7+. This TCR derives from a man aged 25-45 years in good health. This chain joins TRBV27 to TRBJ2-7, and 10 bases in between align with TRBD1. The nucleotides read TGTGCCAGCAGGGGACAGGGGAATACCTACGAGCAGTACTTC. The translation is CASRGQGNTYEQYF.